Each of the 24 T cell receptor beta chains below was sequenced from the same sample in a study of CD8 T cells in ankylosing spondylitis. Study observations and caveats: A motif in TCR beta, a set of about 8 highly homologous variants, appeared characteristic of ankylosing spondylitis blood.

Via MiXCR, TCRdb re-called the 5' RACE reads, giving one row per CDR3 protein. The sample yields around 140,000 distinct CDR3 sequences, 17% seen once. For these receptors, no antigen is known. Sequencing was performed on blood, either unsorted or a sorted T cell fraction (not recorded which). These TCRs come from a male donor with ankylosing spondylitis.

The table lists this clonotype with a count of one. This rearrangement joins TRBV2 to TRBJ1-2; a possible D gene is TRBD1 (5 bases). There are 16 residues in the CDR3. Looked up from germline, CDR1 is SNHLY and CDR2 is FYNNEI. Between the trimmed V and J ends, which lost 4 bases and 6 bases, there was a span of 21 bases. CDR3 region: CASSGSGTNTVDGYTF. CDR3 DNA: TGTGCCAGCAGTGGCTCCGGGACGAACACGGTAGATGGCTACACCTTC.

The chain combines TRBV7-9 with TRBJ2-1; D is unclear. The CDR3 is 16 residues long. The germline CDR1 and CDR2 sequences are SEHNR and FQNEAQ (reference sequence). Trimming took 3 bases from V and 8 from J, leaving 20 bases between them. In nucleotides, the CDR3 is TGTGCCAGCAGCTTTCGGGCTCCCCGGTCGGTGGATGAGCAGTTCTTC. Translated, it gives CASSFRAPRSVDEQFF.

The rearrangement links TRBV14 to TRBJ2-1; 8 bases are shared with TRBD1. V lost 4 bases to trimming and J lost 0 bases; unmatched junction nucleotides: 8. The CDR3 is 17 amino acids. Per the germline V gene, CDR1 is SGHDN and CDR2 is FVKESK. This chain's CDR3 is CASSRGQGLSSYNEQFF. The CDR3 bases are TGTGCCAGCAGCCGTGGACAGGGTTTAAGCTCCTACAATGAGCAGTTCTTC.

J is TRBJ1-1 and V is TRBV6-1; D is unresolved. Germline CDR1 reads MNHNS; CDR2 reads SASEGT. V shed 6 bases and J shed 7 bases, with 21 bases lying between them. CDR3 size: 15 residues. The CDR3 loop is CASSPAALERSEAFF. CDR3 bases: TGTGCCAGCAGCCCCGCGGCTCTGGAAAGGAGTGAAGCTTTCTTT.

Here the CDR3 DNA reads TGTGCCTGGAGGAGGTTAGCGGGGAGGGAGCAGTTCTTC. Its translation is CAWRRLAGREQFF. The gene calls are TRBV30 and TRBJ2-1; 8 nucleotides agree with TRBD2. The V segment lost 3 bases and the J segment 10 bases; nucleotides outside the gene matches: 8. Germline loops: CDR1 GTSNPN, CDR2 SVGIG (reference sequence). The length of the CDR3 is 13 residues. Supplemented by reference TRBV30 and TRBJ2-1, the full variable domain reads SQTIHQWPATLVQPVGSPLSLECTVEGTSNPNLYWYRQAAGRGLQLLFYSVGIGQISSEVPQNLSASRPQDRQFILSSKKLLLSDSGFYLCAWRRLAGREQFFGPGTRLTVL.

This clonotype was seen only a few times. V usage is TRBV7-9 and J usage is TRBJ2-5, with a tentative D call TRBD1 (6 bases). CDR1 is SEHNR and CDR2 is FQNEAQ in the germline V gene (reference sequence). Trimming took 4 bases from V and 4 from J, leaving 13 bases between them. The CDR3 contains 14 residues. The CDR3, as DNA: TGTGCCAGCAGCTCCCCCCGCAGGGGAGAGACCCAGTACTTC. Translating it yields CASSSPRRGETQYF.

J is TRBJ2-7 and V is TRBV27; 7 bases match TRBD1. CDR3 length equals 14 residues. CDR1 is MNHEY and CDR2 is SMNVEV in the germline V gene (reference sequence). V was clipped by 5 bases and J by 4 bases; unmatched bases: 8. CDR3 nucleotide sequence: TGTGCCAGCAGTCTCTCAGGGGGTTTATACGAGCAGTACTTC. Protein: CASSLSGGLYEQYF.

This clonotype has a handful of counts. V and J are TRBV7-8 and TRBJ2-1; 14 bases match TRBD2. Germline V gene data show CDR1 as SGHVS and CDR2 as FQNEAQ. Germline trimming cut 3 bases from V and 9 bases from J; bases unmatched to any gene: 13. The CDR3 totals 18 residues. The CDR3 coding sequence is TGTGCCAGCAGCTTGGGACTAGCGGGGGAGGGGGTAAGGGGTGAGCAGTTCTTC. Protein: CASSLGLAGEGVRGEQFF. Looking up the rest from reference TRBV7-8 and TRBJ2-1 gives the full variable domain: GAGVSQSPRYKVAKRGQDVALRCDPISGHVSLFWYQQALGQGPEFLTYFQNEAQLDKSGLPSDRFFAERPEGSVSTLKIQRTQQEDSAVYLCASSLGLAGEGVRGEQFFGPGTRLTVL.

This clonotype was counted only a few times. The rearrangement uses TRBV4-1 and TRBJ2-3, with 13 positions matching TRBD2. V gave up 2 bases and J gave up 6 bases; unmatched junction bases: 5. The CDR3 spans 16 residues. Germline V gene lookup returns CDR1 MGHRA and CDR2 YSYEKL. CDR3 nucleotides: TGCGCCAGCAGCCAAATACTAGCGGGAGGGCCTGATACGCAGTATTTT. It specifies CASSQILAGGPDTQYF.

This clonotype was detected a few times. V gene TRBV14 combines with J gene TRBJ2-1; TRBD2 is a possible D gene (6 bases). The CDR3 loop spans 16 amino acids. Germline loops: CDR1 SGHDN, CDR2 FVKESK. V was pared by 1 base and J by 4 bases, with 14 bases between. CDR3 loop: CASSQGIRLDYNEQFF. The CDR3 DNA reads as TGTGCCAGCAGCCAAGGGATACGACTAGATTACAATGAGCAGTTCTTC.

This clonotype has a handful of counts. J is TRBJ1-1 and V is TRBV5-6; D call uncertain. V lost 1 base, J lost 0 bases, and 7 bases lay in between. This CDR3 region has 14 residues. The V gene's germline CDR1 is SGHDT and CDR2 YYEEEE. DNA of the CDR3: TGTGCCAGCAGCTTGTCGGGCATGAACACTGAAGCTTTCTTT. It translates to CASSLSGMNTEAFF.

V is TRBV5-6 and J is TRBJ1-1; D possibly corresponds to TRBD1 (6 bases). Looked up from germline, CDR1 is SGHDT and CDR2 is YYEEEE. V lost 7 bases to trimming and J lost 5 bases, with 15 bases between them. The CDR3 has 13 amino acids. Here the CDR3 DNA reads TGTGCCAGCTGCGTTACAGGGTCGACTGAAGCTTTCTTT. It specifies CASCVTGSTEAFF.

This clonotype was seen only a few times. CDR3 nucleotides: TGTGCCAGCAGTCCGATCCCGGGACTAGCGGGAGTCCTAAACAATGAGCAGTTCTTC. It yields the protein CASSPIPGLAGVLNNEQFF. The rearrangement joins TRBV28 to TRBJ2-1; 14 bases map to TRBD2. Trimming at V came to 5 bases and at J to 5 bases, leaving 14 bases not matched to a gene. Germline V gene lookup returns CDR1 MDHEN and CDR2 SYDVKM. This CDR3 has 19 residues.

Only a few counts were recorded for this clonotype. The CDR3 loop reads CASSFQGPLTYNEQFF. CDR3 coding DNA: TGTGCCAGCAGCTTCCAGGGTCCTCTAACCTACAATGAGCAGTTCTTC. The V call is TRBV7-2, the J call TRBJ2-1; D possibly corresponds to TRBD1 (5 bases). The V gene lost 3 bases and the J gene lost 2 bases, with 14 bases spanning the gap. Germline CDR1 and CDR2: SGHTA and FQGNSA. This CDR3 spans 16 amino acids. The whole variable domain, filled in from reference TRBV7-2 and TRBJ2-1, reads GAGVSQSPSNKVTEKGKDVELRCDPISGHTALYWYRQSLGQGLEFLIYFQGNSAPDKSGLPSDRFSAERTGGSVSTLTIQRTQQEDSAVYLCASSFQGPLTYNEQFFGPGTRLTVL.

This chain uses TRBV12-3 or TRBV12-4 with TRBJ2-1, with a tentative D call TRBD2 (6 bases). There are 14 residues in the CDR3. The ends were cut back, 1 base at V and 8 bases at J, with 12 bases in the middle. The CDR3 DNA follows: TGTGCCAGCAGTTTAGTGGAGGGTCCGGATGAGCAGTTCTTC. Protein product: CASSLVEGPDEQFF.

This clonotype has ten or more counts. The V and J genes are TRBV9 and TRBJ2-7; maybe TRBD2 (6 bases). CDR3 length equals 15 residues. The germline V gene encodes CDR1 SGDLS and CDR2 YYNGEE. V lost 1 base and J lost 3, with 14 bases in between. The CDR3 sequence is CASSVFAGPNYEQYF. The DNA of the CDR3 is TGTGCCAGCAGCGTATTTGCGGGACCGAACTACGAGCAGTACTTC.

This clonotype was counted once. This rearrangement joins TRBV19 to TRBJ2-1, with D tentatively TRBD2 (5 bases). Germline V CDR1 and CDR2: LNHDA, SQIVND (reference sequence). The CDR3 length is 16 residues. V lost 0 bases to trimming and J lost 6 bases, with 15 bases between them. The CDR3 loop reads CASSIDLVRGLNEQFF. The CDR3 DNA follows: TGTGCCAGTAGTATAGACCTAGTTCGGGGTCTCAATGAGCAGTTCTTC.

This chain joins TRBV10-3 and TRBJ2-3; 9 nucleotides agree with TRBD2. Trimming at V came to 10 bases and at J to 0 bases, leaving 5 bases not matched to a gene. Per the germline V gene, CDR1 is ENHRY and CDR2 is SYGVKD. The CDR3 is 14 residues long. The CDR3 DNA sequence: TGTGCCACGGGACTAGCAGATAGCACAGATACGCAGTATTTT. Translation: CATGLADSTDTQYF.

CDR3 nucleotides: TGTGCCAGCAGGGGTGTCGACAGGGAATATGGCTACACCTTC. Protein product: CASRGVDREYGYTF. The J gene is TRBJ1-2, the V gene TRBV27; TRBD1 agrees at 7 bases. Germline V lookup: CDR1 MNHEY, CDR2 SMNVEV (reference sequence). This CDR3 is built from 14 residues. V lost 6 bases, J lost 5 bases, and 9 bases stayed unmatched.

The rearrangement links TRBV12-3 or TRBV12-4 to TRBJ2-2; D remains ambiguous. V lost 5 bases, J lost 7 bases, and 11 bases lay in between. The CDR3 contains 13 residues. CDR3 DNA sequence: TGTGCCAGCAGTGCTAACTCTGGCGGGGAGCTGTTTTTT. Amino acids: CASSANSGGELFF.

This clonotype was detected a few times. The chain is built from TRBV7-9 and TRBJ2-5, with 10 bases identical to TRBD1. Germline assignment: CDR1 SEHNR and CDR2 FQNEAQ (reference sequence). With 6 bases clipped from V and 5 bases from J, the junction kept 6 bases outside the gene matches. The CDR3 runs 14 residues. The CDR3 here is CASRSDRGPETQYF. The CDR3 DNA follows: TGTGCCAGCAGATCCGACAGGGGGCCGGAGACCCAGTACTTC.

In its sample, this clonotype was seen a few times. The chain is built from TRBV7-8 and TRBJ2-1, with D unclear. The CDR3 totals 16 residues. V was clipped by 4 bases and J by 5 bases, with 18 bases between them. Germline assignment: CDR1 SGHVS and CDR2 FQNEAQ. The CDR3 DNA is TGTGCCAGCAGCTATCGCTCCGGCGGCCTTGACAATGAGCAGTTCTTC. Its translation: CASSYRSGGLDNEQFF.

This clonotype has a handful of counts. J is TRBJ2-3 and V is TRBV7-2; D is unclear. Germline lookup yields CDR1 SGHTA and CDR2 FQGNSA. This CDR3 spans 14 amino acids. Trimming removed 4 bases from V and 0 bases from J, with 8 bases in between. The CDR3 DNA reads TGTGCCAGCAGCTACCGGAGTAGCACAGATACGCAGTATTTT. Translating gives CASSYRSSTDTQYF.

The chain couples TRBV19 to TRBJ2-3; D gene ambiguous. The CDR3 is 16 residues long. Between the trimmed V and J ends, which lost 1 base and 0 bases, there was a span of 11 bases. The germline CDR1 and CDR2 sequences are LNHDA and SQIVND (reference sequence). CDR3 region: CASSIGAGSSTDTQYF. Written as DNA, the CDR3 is TGTGCCAGTAGTATAGGAGCCGGGTCTAGCACAGATACGCAGTATTTT.